Listed below are T cell receptor beta chains from one sample, sequenced in a study of cytomegalovirus exposure and HLA in healthy donors. The repertoire was sequenced with immunoSEQ multiplex PCR; TCRdb's copy has only in-frame clones and lacks some. The sample carries about 120,000 clones, roughly 80% recorded once. Sequenced input: PBMCs. The receptor source for this set is a female donor in good health and CMV-seronegative. CDR3s include the opening cysteine and the closing phenylalanine or tryptophan. D genes are given only for firm matches. Clone size is not always given. Where it is, it says once, few, many or a class for expanded clones.

TRBV6-6	.	TRBJ2-3	.	TGTGCCAGCAATATTATTAATTCGGGTGAAGGGTATTTT	CASNIINSGEGYF
TRBV11-3	TRBD1	TRBJ2-7	.	TGTGCCAGCAGCTTAGGCAGGGGGAGTCACGAGCAGTACTTC	CASSLGRGSHEQYF
TRBV19	.	TRBJ1-6	.	TGTGCCAGTAGTATAACACGGACAGAAAATTCACCCCTCCACTTT	CASSITRTENSPLHF
TRBV11-2	.	TRBJ2-2	.	TGTGCCAGCAGCTTAGGGAGGGGGCAGACCGGGGAGCTGTTTTTT	CASSLGRGQTGELFF
TRBV5-4	TRBD1	TRBJ1-2	.	TGTGCCAGCAGCTCGGCCTCCGGGACAGGGGGCAACTATGGCTACACCTTC	CASSSASGTGGNYGYTF
TRBV6-1	.	TRBJ1-2	.	TGTGCCAGCAGTGAACAGGGGCCCTATGGCTACACCTTC	CASSEQGPYGYTF
TRBV5-5	.	TRBJ1-4	.	TGTGCCAGCAGCGCGAGACAGCTTCTTCTGACTAATGAAAAACTGTTTTTT	CASSARQLLLTNEKLFF
TRBV28	.	TRBJ1-5	.	TGTGCCAGCAGTGAGGGTGGAGGGGATCAGCCCCAGCATTTT	CASSEGGGDQPQHF
TRBV11-2	TRBD1	TRBJ1-1	.	TGTGCCAGCAGCCAGGGGACAGCCGAAGCTTTCTTT	CASSQGTAEAFF
TRBV7-6	.	TRBJ1-3	few	TGTGCCAGCAGCCCATATAGCACTGGAAACACCATATATTTT	CASSPYSTGNTIYF
TRBV30	TRBD2	TRBJ2-7	.	TGTGCCTGGAGTCGGCGGGGGGTATACGAGCAGTACTTC	CAWSRRGVYEQYF
TRBV9	TRBD2	TRBJ2-2	few	TGTGCCAGCAGCGTAGGTAGCGGGGGGTTCACCGGGGAGCTGTTTTTT	CASSVGSGGFTGELFF
TRBV7-9	.	TRBJ1-2	.	TGTGCCAGCAGGGACCTCGGACAAGCCGACTATGGCTACACCTTC	CASRDLGQADYGYTF
TRBV5-6	.	TRBJ2-3	.	TGTGCCAGCACCCAACCAGGGGTCTCAGATACGCAGTATTTT	CASTQPGVSDTQYF
TRBV27	TRBD1	TRBJ1-1	.	TGTGCCAGCAGGATCATTGGGGAAAAGGGGACAGGCACTGAAGCTTTCTTT	CASRIIGEKGTGTEAFF
TRBV11-2	.	TRBJ1-6	once	TGTGCCAGCAGCTTAGATCAGGTCTCACCCCTCCACTTT	CASSLDQVSPLHF
TRBV10-2	.	TRBJ2-2	few	TGCGCCAGCAGTGTACTTGGGGAGCTGTTTTTT	CASSVLGELFF
TRBV6-1	.	TRBJ1-6	.	TGTGCCAGCAGAACAGCCATCTCCTATAATTCACCCCTCCACTTT	CASRTAISYNSPLHF
TRBV4-2	.	TRBJ1-6	.	TGTGCCAGCAGCCAAGATACCGGACAAAATAATTCACCCCTCCACTTT	CASSQDTGQNNSPLHF
TRBV9	.	TRBJ1-2	.	TGTGCCAGCAGCGTAGATAGAGTGAGGGTCTGGTATGGCTACACCTTC	CASSVDRVRVWYGYTF
TRBV13	.	TRBJ2-7	.	TGTGCCAGCAGCTCCTTAGATGGAGCCGCCGAGCAGTACTTC	CASSSLDGAAEQYF
TRBV7-6	TRBD2	TRBJ2-1	.	TGTGCCAGCAGTCCAGAGCGGGGGCGGAACAATGAGCAGTTCTTC	CASSPERGRNNEQFF
TRBV6-1	.	TRBJ1-1	few	TGTGCCAGCAGCCCACCGGGGGGAGCGAACACTGAAGCTTTCTTT	CASSPPGGANTEAFF
TRBV19	.	TRBJ2-3	.	TGTGCCAGTAGTACCGGGGGTGATACGCAGTATTTT	CASSTGGDTQYF
TRBV19	TRBD1	TRBJ1-2	.	TGTGCCAGTAGAATCTCGGACAGGGGGCATGGCTACACCTTC	CASRISDRGHGYTF
TRBV7-9	TRBD2	TRBJ2-7	once	TGTGCCAGCTCCCTGACTAGCGGGGGGCCCTACGAGCAGTACTTC	CASSLTSGGPYEQYF
TRBV7-6	TRBD1	TRBJ1-6	.	TGTGCCAGCAGCTCGGTGGGGACAGTTAATTCACCCCTCCACTTT	CASSSVGTVNSPLHF
TRBV7-6	.	TRBJ2-1	.	TGTGCCAGCAGCTTAGCCGTGAATGAGCAGTTCTTC	CASSLAVNEQFF
TRBV7-9	.	TRBJ1-1	.	TGTGCCAGCAACAGCTTGGGGGGGGACACTGAAGCTTTCTTT	CASNSLGGDTEAFF
TRBV7-9	.	TRBJ2-7	few	TGTGCCAGCAGCTTAGCGGGGCACTACGAGCAGTACTTC	CASSLAGHYEQYF
TRBV14	TRBD2	TRBJ2-7	.	TGTGCCAGCAGCCAATATGGCGTAGCGGGGGCCCCCCAAAAAAACTTC	CASSQYGVAGAPQKNF
TRBV5-1	.	TRBJ1-1	.	TGCGCCAGCAGCTTGGGGGACACTTTTGAAGCTTTCTTT	CASSLGDTFEAFF
TRBV4-1	TRBD1	TRBJ1-5	.	TGCGCCAGCAGCCGCCTGACAGGGGACCTTCAGCCCCAGCATTTT	CASSRLTGDLQPQHF
TRBV19	.	TRBJ1-4	.	TGTGCCAGTAGTATATTTCGCGCTTCAGGGAATGAAAAACTGTTTTTT	CASSIFRASGNEKLFF
TRBV7-8	.	TRBJ2-1	few	TGTGCCAGCAGCTTACGGGGTATGCATGAGCAGTTCTTC	CASSLRGMHEQFF
TRBV4-2	.	TRBJ2-2	.	TGTGCCAGCAGCTCGGACACCGGGGAGCTGTTTTTT	CASSSDTGELFF
TRBV5-6	.	TRBJ1-1	.	TGTGCCAGCAGCATAGGGGCGAACACTGAAGCTTTCTTT	CASSIGANTEAFF
TRBV27	.	TRBJ1-1	.	TGTGCCAGCAGTTTCGGGGGGAACACTGAAGCTTTCTTT	CASSFGGNTEAFF
TRBV11-2	.	TRBJ2-1	.	TGTGCCAGCAGCTTCCGGGACGGAGGGGACAATGAGCAGTTCTTC	CASSFRDGGDNEQFF
TRBV5-1	TRBD2	TRBJ2-7	.	TGCGCCAGCAGCTTGAGGCTAGCGGGGGGGCTACCCTACGAGCAGTACTTC	CASSLRLAGGLPYEQYF
TRBV10-2	.	TRBJ2-7	.	TGCGCCAGCAAAGGAGGGCTGGCCGAGCAGTACTTC	CASKGGLAEQYF
TRBV18	.	TRBJ1-2	.	TGTGCCAGCTCACCACGCAGTGAAACTAACTATGGCTACACCTTC	CASSPRSETNYGYTF
TRBV7-2	TRBD2	TRBJ2-3	.	TGTGCCAGCAGCCTAGAGCGGTTACTAGCGGGGGGGCCATTCGATACGCAGTATTTT	CASSLERLLAGGPFDTQYF
TRBV13	TRBD1	TRBJ2-5	.	TGTGCCAGCAGCCTCAGACAGGGGCAAGAGACCCAGTACTTC	CASSLRQGQETQYF
TRBV11-1	TRBD2	TRBJ2-4	.	TGTGCCAGCAGCTTAGACCCAGCGGGGGCGGCCAAAAACATTCAGTACTTC	CASSLDPAGAAKNIQYF